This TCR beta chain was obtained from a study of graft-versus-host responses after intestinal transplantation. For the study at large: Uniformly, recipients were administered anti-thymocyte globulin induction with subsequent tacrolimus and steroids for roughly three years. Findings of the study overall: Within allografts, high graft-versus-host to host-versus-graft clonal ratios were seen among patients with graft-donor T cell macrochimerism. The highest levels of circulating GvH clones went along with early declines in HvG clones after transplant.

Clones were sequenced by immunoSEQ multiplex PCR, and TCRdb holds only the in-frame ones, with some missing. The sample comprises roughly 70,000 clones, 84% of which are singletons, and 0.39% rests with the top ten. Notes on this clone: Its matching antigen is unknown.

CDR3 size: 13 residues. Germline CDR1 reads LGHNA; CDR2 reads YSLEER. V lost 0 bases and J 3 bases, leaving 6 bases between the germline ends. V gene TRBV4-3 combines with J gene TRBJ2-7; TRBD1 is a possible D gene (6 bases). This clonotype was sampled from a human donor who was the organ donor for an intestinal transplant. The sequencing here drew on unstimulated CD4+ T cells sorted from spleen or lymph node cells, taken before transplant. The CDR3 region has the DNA TGCGCCAGCAGCCAAGACAGGGGCTACGAGCAGTACGTC. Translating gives CASSQDRGYEQYV.